This T cell receptor beta chain was captured in a study of OX40 agonist ivuxolimab in advanced cancers. Regarding the complete study: Ivuxolimab was an agonistic, fully human IgG2 monoclonal antibody directed against OX40 (CD134), a costimulatory receptor. Intravenous ivuxolimab was administered to patients every 2 weeks at six dose levels: 0.01, 0.1, 0.3, 1.5, 3 and 10 mg/kg. Three dose-escalation patients achieved partial responses, one with hepatocellular carcinoma and two with cutaneous melanoma. Of the approximately 50 dose-escalation patients, hepatocellular carcinoma was present in approximately 20, melanoma in roughly 15, renal cell carcinoma in 9 and head and neck cancer in 9. The purpose of peripheral TCRbeta sequencing was to test whether ivuxolimab changed TCR sequence diversity and led to clonal T-cell expansion. The paper covers the monotherapy dose-escalation part of the phase I ivuxolimab trial, which included N of about 50 patients. Patients were allowed to have had prior anti-PD-1, anti-PD-L1 or anti-CTLA-4 therapy, and about 40% of the dose-escalation patients had been treated with checkpoint inhibitors. In the dose-escalation cohort, approximately 83% of patients were male, and the mean age was around 60 years with a range of roughly 20 to 80. Findings and caveats that apply to the study as a whole: After ivuxolimab, expanded clones were on average more numerous among CD8+ T cells than among CD4+ T cells. Low levels of normalized T-cell clonal expansion were also shown by some nonresponding patients. At doses of 0.1 to 3.0 mg/kg, clonal expansion of both CD4+ and CD8+ blood T cells was observed from baseline to week 6. Which antigens the clonally expanded peripheral T cells were specific for was not determined. In the 0.1-3.0 mg/kg groups, partial responders had among the lowest normalized peripheral clonal expansion, particularly in CD8+ T cells.

Spanning cysteine to phenylalanine, the CDR3 consists of 14 amino acids. Only CDR3 DNA is held: 42 bases, read in frame from base 1. Based on the germline V gene (reference sequence), the CDR1 and CDR2 sequences are MNHEY and SMNVEV. V trim: 6 bases; J trim: 1 base; unmatched bases: 6. The trial excluded patients who had a history of autoimmune disease or were on systemic immunosuppression. Peripheral blood for TCR sequencing was drawn from every dose cohort at baseline, at cycle 4 day 1 and at cycle 7 day 1. Samples were obtained from an open-label, multicenter, first-in-human phase I dose-escalation trial of ivuxolimab. The trial enrolled adults with locally advanced or metastatic head and neck squamous cell, hepatocellular, melanoma or renal cell carcinoma. CD4+ and CD8+ T cells were sorted separately from peripheral blood before TCR sequencing. This clone occurred once. The antigen this receptor binds is unknown. Base qualities are not provided; no much larger clone lies one nucleotide away.

To sequence the TCRbeta CDR3 region, genomic DNA was isolated from the sorted cells. The immunoSEQ Assay was used to sequence the TCRbeta CDR3 regions. In TCRdb, the immuneACCESS table is reduced to in-frame sequences with V and J assigned. These tables do not hold every clone; where another copy was compared, an unresolved V gene accounts for under half, and the others remain unexplained. The table for this sample lists about 25,000 clones; 65% to 90% of them were counted only once. The ten largest make up about 15% of the sample. This sample comprised CD4+ or CD8+ T cells sorted from blood, obtained in a trial of the OX40 agonist ivuxolimab. The rearranged segments are TRBV27 and TRBJ2-7; TRBD2 fits 7 bases in the junction. This sequence was found in an adult with an advanced solid tumor such as melanoma, head and neck, liver or kidney cancer. The nucleotide sequence reads as follows: TGTGCCAGCAGGATGGGAGGGGCTTCCTACGAGCAGTACTTC. This sequence encodes CASRMGGASYEQYF.